This T cell receptor beta chain was identified during a study of early T cells in non-severe SARS-CoV-2 infection (dated by TCRdb to 2020 to 2023). For context, the study as a whole: TCR sequencing used bulk RNA from unsorted whole blood, so alpha and beta chains could not be paired. Results and caveats for the whole study, not just this receptor: Matching against VDJdb was skewed toward anti-spike CD8 responses, likely underestimated virus-specific expansions, and missed private and CD4 specificities.

A case-control design nested within a healthcare worker cohort in London, UK, was used, with weekly nasopharyngeal swab PCR tests and blood sampling performed. Healthcare workers were recruited between 23 and 31 March 2020, during the week of the UK lockdown, and were followed weekly for up to roughly 16 weeks. Library preparation was by 5' RACE. Sequencer: NextSeq 500. To correct for sequencing error and PCR bias, the TCR library protocol tagged individual cDNA molecules with unique molecular identifiers. Both TCR alpha and beta chains were sequenced, and tight co-correlation was observed between alpha and beta sequence abundances in each sample. The paper's data handling went like this. Decombinator V4 was used to annotate the V gene, J gene and CDR3 of the TCR sequences. Expanded TCRs were defined as changing significantly between any two time points under a Poisson model with p below 0.0001. Abundances of TCRs were expressed as counts per million after normalisation to the total number of TCRs sequenced in each sample. MAIT TCRs were defined by TRAV1-2 paired with TRAJ12, TRAJ20 or TRAJ33, and iNKT TCRs by TRAV10 paired with TRAJ18. VDJdb, accessed 1 November 2021, was searched for CMV, EBV and SARS-CoV-2 annotated TCRs, excluding TCRs annotated for multiple antigens. Using fastp at Q25 and MiXCR, TCRdb reprocessed the public reads and kept productive beta chains. Merged by CDR3 protein, the rows form single entries marked with the most common genes and DNA. These V and J calls are TCRdb output, not the study's own analysis. The sample table lists about 59,000 distinct CDR3 sequences, 13% of them with a count of one. The ten most abundant clones make up 9.3% of the sample.

Reading from cysteine to phenylalanine, the CDR3 counts 16 amino acids. Here the CDR3 DNA is all that survives: 48 bases in frame from base 1. CDR1 and CDR2 were assigned from the germline V gene as SGHDN and FVKESK. Trimming removed 0 bases from V and 0 bases from J, leaving 12 bases between the germline ends. About this clonotype: Its binding antigen is unknown. No much larger clone exists at a distance of one base, and base qualities are not known.

The chain links TRBV14 with TRBJ2-7; the best D guess is TRBD2, with 6 bases matching. The TCR was taken from an adult who was a healthcare worker with PCR-confirmed SARS-CoV-2 infection or an uninfected control (not recorded which). This sample comprised whole blood, obtained at baseline. The DNA sequence is given as TGTGCCAGCAGCCAAGATCTCTCCGGGAGCTCCTACGAGCAGTACTTC. It specifies CASSQDLSGSSYEQYF. Where the CDR3 stops, the reference TRBV14 and TRBJ2-7 genes take over; the full variable domain is EAGVTQFPSHSVIEKGQTVTLRCDPISGHDNLYWYRRVMGKEIKFLLHFVKESKQDESGMPNNRFLAERTGGTYSTLKVQPAELEDSGVYFCASSQDLSGSSYEQYFGPGTRLTVT.